One sample yielded the 13 T cell receptor beta chains listed below, sequenced in a study of cytomegalovirus exposure and HLA in healthy donors. The PCR ran on 60 Vbeta and 13 Jbeta primers. Profiling relied on immunoSEQ multiplex PCR, and the TCRdb table lists in-frame clones only, not all of them. The sample lists over 150,000 clones, 82% occurring once. Sample: PBMCs. The receptors stem from a boy younger than 10 in good health and CMV-seronegative.

The chain is built from TRBV6-5 and TRBJ1-2; D is undetermined. The V gene lost 8 bases and the J gene lost 2 bases, with 9 bases spanning the gap. Germline values: CDR1 MNHEY, CDR2 SVGAGI. This CDR3 has 12 residues. The CDR3 nucleotides read TGTGCCAGCCGCTCCGGGAACTATGGCTACACCTTC. Translation: CASRSGNYGYTF.

This clone appeared a few times. The V call is TRBV29-1, the J call TRBJ2-3; D is undetermined. The CDR3 sequence is 12 residues long. The germline CDR1 and CDR2 sequences are SQVTM and ANQGSEA. V lost 1 base to trimming and J lost 3 bases, with 5 bases between them. The CDR3 sequence is CSVEGQTDTQYF. In DNA form, the CDR3 reads TGCAGCGTTGAAGGTCAGACAGATACGCAGTATTTT.

The rearrangement uses TRBV10-3 and TRBJ2-2, with TRBD2 matching over 15 bases. Germline lookup yields CDR1 ENHRY and CDR2 SYGVKD. CDR3 size: 17 residues. V dropped 6 bases and J dropped 3; count of bases not matched to a gene: 5. DNA of the CDR3: TGTGCCATCAGACGGACTAGCGGGGGGGCGGACACCGGGGAGCTGTTTTTT. Its translation is CAIRRTSGGADTGELFF.

The chain couples TRBV13 to TRBJ1-2, with 10 bases fitting TRBD1. The trim removed 2 bases at V and 6 bases at J, leaving 9 bases unmatched. The CDR3 runs to 16 residues. The V gene's germline CDR1 is PRHDT and CDR2 FYEKMQ (reference sequence). CDR3 protein: CASSLFRLGQGHGYTF. Here the CDR3 DNA reads TGTGCCAGCAGCTTATTTAGATTGGGACAGGGGCATGGCTACACCTTC.

The chain couples TRBV18 to TRBJ2-2, with 7 bases fitting TRBD1. J was trimmed by 2 bases and V by 8 bases; bases with no gene match: 5. The V gene's germline CDR1 is KGHSH and CDR2 LQKENI. The CDR3 totals 14 residues. CDR3 sequence (DNA): TGTGCCAGCACCGGGACAGTTAACACCGGGGAGCTGTTTTTT. Its translation is CASTGTVNTGELFF. The complete variable domain, with remaining parts taken from reference TRBV18 and TRBJ2-2, reads NAGVMQNPRHLVRRRGQEARLRCSPMKGHSHVYWYRQLPEEGLKFMVYLQKENIIDESGMPKERFSAEFPKEGPSILRIQQVVRGDSAAYFCASTGTVNTGELFFGEGSRLTVL.

CDR3 in DNA: TGTGCCAGCAGCCAAGATCGCGGCAGCTACGAGCAGTACTTC. Protein sequence: CASSQDRGSYEQYF. This chain uses TRBV4-2 with TRBJ2-7, with D unresolved. The ends were cut back, 0 bases at V and 3 bases at J, with 9 bases in the middle. The germline CDR1 and CDR2 sequences are LGHNA and YNFKEQ. CDR3 size: 14 residues.

This rearrangement joins TRBV4-2 to TRBJ2-3; tentative D call: TRBD2 (7 bases). V lost 0 bases, J lost 2 bases, and 18 bases lay in between. The CDR3 loop spans 18 amino acids. Germline assignment: CDR1 LGHNA and CDR2 YNFKEQ. CDR3 nucleotides: TGTGCCAGCAGCCAAGAGCCGCGGGGGCTATCATACACAGATACGCAGTATTTT. Translation gives CASSQEPRGLSYTDTQYF.

J is TRBJ2-4 and V is TRBV9; tentative D call: TRBD2 (7 bases). The germline CDR1 and CDR2 sequences are SGDLS and YYNGEE. The CDR3 contains 18 residues. V was shortened by 3 bases and J by 4 bases, with 23 bases between the two germline ends. The CDR3 sequence: CASSAPRDGGDKKNIQYF. As DNA, the CDR3 is TGTGCCAGCAGCGCACCCCGGGATGGGGGGGACAAAAAAAACATTCAGTACTTC.

CDR3 nucleotide sequence: TGTGCCAGCAGCTTGGCCGGGGCGGGGGGGCCTGATACGCAGTATTTT. It is translated as CASSLAGAGGPDTQYF. The V call is TRBV5-4, the J call TRBJ2-3; TRBD2 matches 9 bases. Per germline, CDR1 SGHNT and CDR2 YYREEE (reference sequence). J gave up 6 bases and V 0 bases, and 8 bases lay outside the gene matches. The CDR3 is made up of 16 amino acids.

This clone turned up a few times. J is TRBJ1-4 and V is TRBV6-1; D may be TRBD1 (6 bases). Trimming shortened V by 7 bases and J by 6 bases, and 18 bases separated the two germline ends. The CDR3 runs 15 residues. Looked up from germline, CDR1 is MNHNS and CDR2 is SASEGT. CDR3 DNA: TGTGCCAGCACTAAATTGGGGGGGCGGCATGAAAAACTGTTTTTT. It encodes CASTKLGGRHEKLFF.

V gene TRBV5-6 combines with J gene TRBJ1-4, with TRBD1 matching 10 bases. Germline assignment: CDR1 SGHDT and CDR2 YYEEEE. Unmatched junction bases numbered 5, after V lost 2 bases and J lost 10 bases. This CDR3 has 14 amino acids. DNA of the CDR3: TGTGCCAGCAGCTTTGGGACAGGGGCGGTAAAACTGTTTTTT. Translating it yields CASSFGTGAVKLFF.

This clone was observed a few times. V and J are TRBV19 and TRBJ2-2, with TRBD1 matching over 9 bases. The CDR3 is made up of 16 amino acids. From germline, CDR1 is LNHDA and CDR2 SQIVND (reference sequence). V was pared by 7 bases and J by 4 bases, with 10 bases of the junction left unmatched. The chain's CDR3 is CASNDPGQGRTGELFF. The CDR3 DNA is TGTGCCAGTAACGACCCGGGACAGGGTCGCACCGGGGAGCTGTTTTTT.

V and J are TRBV7-2 and TRBJ1-2; 8 nucleotides agree with TRBD1. Germline V gene lookup returns CDR1 SGHTA and CDR2 FQGNSA. This CDR3 is 16 amino acids long. V gave up 4 bases and J gave up 6 bases; unmatched junction bases: 13. CDR3 DNA: TGTGCCAGCAGCTCGGGATCAGGGGGCGGCTTGGATGGCTACACCTTC. Its translation: CASSSGSGGGLDGYTF.